This TCR beta chain was obtained from a study of blood T cell repertoires in COVID-19. Study context: Both acute and convalescent COVID-19 samples were obtained from the United States, Italy and Spain. T cells, B-cell-depleted T cells, or PBMCs supplied cDNA or gDNA.

Original analysis: Estimated nucleated cell counts came from reference gene primer amplification. Profiling relied on immunoSEQ multiplex PCR, and the TCRdb table lists in-frame clones only, not all of them. Clone size and the V and J calls come from that table; the DNA yielded D and trimming. The repertoire holds some 290,000 clones, 80% to 85% seen once, with 2.5% to 3% in the top ten. Sequences were obtained from peripheral blood. The receptor's source is an older woman with active or convalescent COVID-19.

CDR3 loop: CASTLDGETTYEQYF. The CDR3 nucleotides read TGTGCCAGTACCCTCGACGGGGAAACAACCTACGAGCAGTACTTC. The genes are TRBV19 and TRBJ2-7, with D tentatively TRBD2 (5 bases). V dropped 7 bases and J dropped 2 bases, with 18 bases sitting between them. The CDR3 loop spans 15 amino acids. The germline gives CDR1 LNHDA, CDR2 SQIVND (reference sequence).